The sequence of this T cell receptor beta chain was determined in a study of Ad26.COV2.S vaccination and SARS-CoV-2 variants. Described treatment: 19 received Ad26.COV2.S at low or high dose, single or two shots; 5 received placebo; per-sample allocation not given. Sample collection was performed on day 63 after the first vaccine or placebo injection. Data came from immunoSEQ multiplex PCR; TCRdb stores just in-frame clones and leaves some out. In the table there are 350,000 to 400,000 clones, roughly nine tenths of which are singletons. This specimen was peripheral blood, taken in a trial of Ad26.COV2.S vaccine versus placebo. The sequence derives from a person between 18 and 65 years old who received the Ad26.COV2.S COVID-19 vaccine or a placebo.

CDR3 bases: TGTGCCAGCAGTTACTTCGGGACTCTCCGGAGGACTGAAGCTTTCTTT. Translating it yields CASSYFGTLRRTEAFF. The rearrangement joins TRBV6-5 to TRBJ1-1, with D maybe TRBD1 (5 bases). CDR1 is MNHEY, CDR2 SVGAGI, per germline. This CDR3 has 16 amino acids. Trimming left V 1 base short and J 5 bases short, with 17 bases between.